Below, 28 T cell receptor beta chains from the same sample are listed, as sequenced in a study of regulatory T cells in long-lasting Graves disease. Described time point: newly diagnosed GD, antithyroid drugs for less than 3 months. TCR sequences were obtained from RNA taken from PBMCs. Arm-PCR of CDR3 regions and iRepertoire HTBI primers were used to build TCR beta libraries. Via MiXCR, TCRdb re-called the multiplex PCR reads, giving one row per CDR3 protein. This sample yields 300,000 to 400,000 distinct CDR3 sequences, of which more than 15% are seen a single time; less than 45% belongs to the top ten. Sample: peripheral blood mononuclear cells (PBMCs), taken at new diagnosis, from a patient treated with antithyroid drugs. The source is a female donor with Graves disease.

This clonotype was seen just once. The CDR3 ends on some other residue instead of the conserved phenylalanine or tryptophan, so this is likely a read error. This chain joins TRBV20-1 and TRBJ1-2, with 9 bases identical to TRBD1. With 4 bases clipped from V and 8 bases from J, the junction kept 11 bases outside the gene matches. The CDR3 loop spans 14 amino acids. The germline V gene encodes CDR1 DFQATT and CDR2 SNEGSKA (reference sequence). The CDR3 nucleotides are TGCAGTGCTAATCCGGGACAGGGACGGTTCGGCTACACCTCC. Amino acid sequence: CSANPGQGRFGYTS.

There are many counts of this clonotype. The chain is built from TRBV28 and TRBJ2-2; D is unresolved. The CDR3 runs 13 residues. Deletions cut 8 bases from V and 5 bases from J, with 12 bases between. Germline lookup yields CDR1 MDHEN and CDR2 SYDVKM. CDR3 protein: CASPDVGTGELFF. The CDR3, as DNA: TGTGCCAGCCCGGACGTGGGAACCGGGGAGCTGTTTTTT.

The J gene is TRBJ2-3, the V gene TRBV12-3 or TRBV12-4, with D tentatively TRBD2 (5 bases). V was shortened by 6 bases and J by 4 bases, with 11 bases between the two germline ends. The CDR3 is 13 residues long. CDR3 DNA sequence: TGTGCCAGCAGGAGGGTTCGCGCAGATACGCAGTATTTT. Its protein is CASRRVRADTQYF.

At least ten counts were recorded for this clonotype. The junction differs from germline at one of its ends, possibly a read error. This chain links TRBV27 with TRBJ1-6; 10 bases line up with TRBD1. Per the germline V gene, CDR1 is MNHEY and CDR2 is SMNVEV (reference sequence). The CDR3 sequence is 14 residues long. The CDR3 is CASSLGQGNSPLHF. DNA for the CDR3: TGCGCCAGCAGCTTGGGACAGGGGAATTCACCCCTCCACTTT.

Ten or more counts support this clonotype. The genes are TRBV6-1 and TRBJ2-3, with TRBD2 matching 14 bases. V gave up 7 bases and J gave up 5 bases; unmatched junction bases: 14. The CDR3 is 18 residues long. Germline V gene lookup returns CDR1 MNHNS and CDR2 SASEGT. The CDR3 protein is CASKSPGLAGVEGDTQYF. DNA for the CDR3: TGTGCCAGCAAATCACCGGGACTAGCGGGAGTAGAAGGAGATACGCAGTATTTT.

This clonotype was picked up many times. This rearrangement joins TRBV6-1 to TRBJ2-3; D perhaps matches TRBD1 (5 bases). The CDR3 loop spans 15 amino acids. The V end was cut by 6 bases, the J end by 1 base, with 14 bases between. The germline V gene has CDR1 MNHNS and CDR2 SASEGT. CDR3 in DNA: TGTGCCAGCAGGAAGATGGGGCCTGGCACAGATACGCAGTATTTT. Protein product: CASRKMGPGTDTQYF.

This clonotype was picked up many times. It is likely a read error, because the conserved phenylalanine at the end of the CDR3 is missing. The limits of the CDR3 on the DNA are not certain, so only TCRdb's listed CDR3 is given. The rearrangement uses TRBV28 and TRBJ2-7; the listed D gene, TRBD2, was not tested against the DNA. The CDR3 extends over 13 residues, inclusive of both ends. CDR1 is MDHEN and CDR2 is SYDVKM in the germline V gene. The CDR3 loop is CASSSNPGTPQPT.

As to this clonotype: This may be a read error, as it is one base from a much larger clone. The chain carries TRBV3-1 and TRBJ2-7; 8 bases are shared with TRBD1. Trimming removed 3 bases from V and 3 bases from J; junction bases left unmatched: 10. CDR1 and CDR2 from the germline V gene are LGHDT and YNNKEL (reference sequence). The CDR3 consists of 16 residues. Written as DNA, the CDR3 is TGTGCCAGCAGCCAGGATTCCCGGACAGGGAGCTACGAGCAGTACTTC. Protein sequence: CASSQDSRTGSYEQYF.

This clonotype was recorded many times. J is TRBJ2-7 and V is TRBV5-1; the D call may be TRBD1 or TRBD2 (6 bases each). CDR3 length: 15 amino acids. Germline V gene sequence: CDR1 SGHRS, CDR2 YFSETQ. Trimming left V 1 base short and J 1 base short, with 12 bases between. The CDR3 DNA is TGCGCCAGCAGCTTGAATAGGGGGGTGTCCTACGAGCAGTACTTC. It translates to CASSLNRGVSYEQYF.

In this sample, this clonotype turned up many times. DNA for the CDR3: TGTGCCAGCAGATCGAACACTGAAGCTTTCTTT. Translated, it gives CASRSNTEAFF. The V gene is TRBV28, the J gene TRBJ1-1; D unclear. V was trimmed by 6 bases and J by 1 base, leaving 3 bases between them. The CDR3 extends over 11 amino acids. CDR1 is MDHEN and CDR2 is SYDVKM in the germline V gene.

This clonotype occurred many times. V gene TRBV6-1 combines with J gene TRBJ2-1; D possibly matches TRBD1 or TRBD2 (6 bases each). Germline V gives CDR1 MNHNS, CDR2 SASEGT. The CDR3 is made up of 15 amino acids. Trimming shortened V by 5 bases and J by 4 bases, and 15 bases separated the two germline ends. CDR3 loop: CASSRGRVVYNEQFF. The CDR3 DNA sequence: TGTGCCAGCAGTCGGGGGCGAGTGGTATACAATGAGCAGTTCTTC.

This clonotype has only a few counts. The chain couples TRBV15 to TRBJ2-2; TRBD1 matches at 7 bases. This CDR3 has 14 residues. From germline, CDR1 is LNHNV and CDR2 YYDKDF (reference sequence). V shed 0 bases, J shed 6 bases, and the junction held 1 base outside the gene matches. CDR3 sequence: CATSRDQGAGELFF. The CDR3 coding sequence is TGTGCCACCAGCAGAGATCAGGGGGCCGGGGAGCTGTTTTTT.

This clonotype was detected only a few times. The rearrangement joins TRBV5-1 to TRBJ1-4, with a possible D match to TRBD1 (6 bases). This CDR3 has 14 amino acids. Germline loops: CDR1 SGHRS, CDR2 YFSETQ. V dropped 2 bases and J dropped 8 bases, with 13 bases sitting between them. CDR3 amino acids: CASSFDRLREKLFF. DNA for the CDR3: TGCGCCAGCAGCTTTGACAGGTTGAGGGAAAAACTGTTTTTT.

This clonotype was found many times. The chain combines TRBV10-2 with TRBJ1-1; a possible D gene is TRBD1 (5 bases). Looked up from germline, CDR1 is WSHSY and CDR2 is SAAADI. The V and J ends lost 3 bases and 3 bases respectively, with 8 bases between them. There are 13 residues in the CDR3. CDR3 sequence (DNA): TGCGCCAGCAGTGACAGGGAGGACACTGAAGCTTTCTTT. Its protein product is CASSDREDTEAFF.

As concerns this clonotype: It may be a read error: a sequence one base away is much more abundant. V is TRBV20-1 and J is TRBJ1-5; possible D gene TRBD1, 6 bases. The CDR3 consists of 14 residues. Germline assignment: CDR1 DFQATT and CDR2 SNEGSKA (reference sequence). The CDR3, as DNA: TGCAGTGCGTTGGACAGAGGACGAAATCAGGCCCAGCATTTT. As protein: CSALDRGRNQAQHF.

This clonotype turned up a few times. The chain uses TRBV6-1 and TRBJ2-1; TRBD2 might be the D (5 bases). Trimming took off 8 bases at V and 3 bases at J, with 20 bases between the two ends. The CDR3 runs to 16 residues. Germline V gene lookup returns CDR1 MNHNS and CDR2 SASEGT. CDR3 in DNA: TGTGCCAGCCCGACGGCTAGCCCTCGGGGCTACAATGAGCAGTTCTTC. Translated, it gives CASPTASPRGYNEQFF.

The table lists this clonotype with a few counts. V is TRBV19 and J is TRBJ2-5; D may be TRBD2 (6 bases). The V end lost 4 bases, the J end lost 4 bases, and 16 bases lay between the germline ends. The CDR3 has 15 amino acids. Germline V gives CDR1 LNHDA, CDR2 SQIVND (reference sequence). This chain's CDR3 is CASSSTSSPGETQYF. In DNA, the CDR3 is TGTGCCAGTAGTAGCACTAGCTCTCCAGGAGAGACCCAGTACTTC.

This clonotype turned up a few times. The chain uses TRBV20-1 and TRBJ2-1, with TRBD2 matching 7 bases. Trimming removed 5 bases from V and 10 bases from J; junction bases left unmatched: 14. This CDR3 comprises 14 residues. Looked up from germline, CDR1 is DFQATT and CDR2 is SNEGSKA (reference sequence). The CDR3 nucleotides are TGCAGTGCTCGAAAGACTAGCAGTTCCTACGAGCAGTTCTTC. This translates into CSARKTSSSYEQFF.

The DNA of the CDR3 is TGCAGTGCTAGAGCCACAGGGGGCGGCAGCAATCAGCCCCAGCATTTT. Its translation is CSARATGGGSNQPQHF. V gene TRBV20-1 combines with J gene TRBJ1-5, with 9 bases that match TRBD1. Germline CDR1 and CDR2: DFQATT and SNEGSKA (reference sequence). The CDR3 runs 16 residues. Losses at the gene ends were 1 base for V and 1 base for J; bases not matched to a gene: 5.

The sample holds many counts of this clonotype. V gene TRBV19 combines with J gene TRBJ1-5; D is ambiguous. V gave up 5 bases and J gave up 3 bases, with 5 bases separating them. Germline values: CDR1 LNHDA, CDR2 SQIVND (reference sequence). The length of the CDR3 is 12 residues. The CDR3 DNA is TGTGCCAGTAGTGTGGCCAATCAGCCCCAGCATTTT. Translation: CASSVANQPQHF. Full variable domain (outside the CDR3, taken from reference TRBV19 and TRBJ1-5): DGGITQSPKYLFRKEGQNVTLSCEQNLNHDAMYWYRQDPGQGLRLIYYSQIVNDFQKGDIAEGYSVSREKKESFPLTVTSAQKNPTAFYLCASSVANQPQHFGDGTRLSIL.

This clonotype was found many times. The chain has TRBV30 and TRBJ1-1; a weak D match, TRBD1 (6 bases). CDR1 and CDR2 from the germline V gene are GTSNPN and SVGIG (reference sequence). The CDR3 covers 14 residues. Trimming stripped 1 base from V and 3 bases from J, with 12 bases between. This CDR3 reads CAWSAGARDTEAFF. The CDR3 DNA reads as TGTGCCTGGAGTGCGGGGGCGCGGGACACTGAAGCTTTCTTT.

This clonotype was observed a few times. The V gene is TRBV15, the J gene TRBJ2-3; no definite D call. The CDR3 totals 15 residues. The germline V gene encodes CDR1 LNHNV and CDR2 YYDKDF (reference sequence). V was cut by 6 bases and J by 5 bases, with 18 bases left in between. CDR3 sequence (DNA): TGTGCCACCAGAGCCGCCGGGTCTTCTAAAGATACGCAGTATTTT. Its translation: CATRAAGSSKDTQYF. Drawing the rest from reference TRBV15 and TRBJ2-3, the complete variable domain is DAMVIQNPRYQVTQFGKPVTLSCSQTLNHNVMYWYQQKSSQAPKLLFHYYDKDFNNEADTPDNFQSRRPNTSFCFLDIRSPGLGDTAMYLCATRAAGSSKDTQYFGPGTRLTVL.

This clonotype has ten or more counts. The chain couples TRBV20-1 to TRBJ2-7, with D uncertain. The CDR3 extends over 12 amino acids. The germline V gene encodes CDR1 DFQATT and CDR2 SNEGSKA (reference sequence). Trimming pared 3 bases from V and 5 bases from J, leaving 11 bases between. As DNA, the CDR3 is TGCAGTGCTAGCGTCCCCGGAGACGAGCAGTACTTC. It translates to CSASVPGDEQYF.

The sample holds a few counts of this clonotype. The chain employs TRBV10-1 and TRBJ2-7; D not resolved. Trimming cost V 5 bases and J 0 bases, with 8 bases left between them. The germline CDR1 and CDR2 sequences are WNHNN and SYGVQD (reference sequence). The CDR3 consists of 13 residues. CDR3 DNA: TGCGCCAGCAGTTTGTTCCCCTCCTACGAGCAGTACTTC. It yields the protein CASSLFPSYEQYF.

This clonotype was detected many times. The CDR3 DNA sequence: TGTGCCACCGCTGGGGCAAGTGAAAAACTGTTTTTT. Protein product: CATAGASEKLFF. The chain combines TRBV15 with TRBJ1-4, with D possibly being TRBD1 (5 bases). Germline V lookup: CDR1 LNHNV, CDR2 YYDKDF (reference sequence). V was cut by 8 bases and J by 7 bases, with 11 bases left in between. This CDR3 contains 12 residues.

In its sample, this clonotype was seen many times. The rearrangement joins TRBV5-1 to TRBJ2-3; TRBD2 matches at 8 bases. Germline V CDR1 and CDR2: SGHRS, YFSETQ. With 0 bases clipped from V and 4 bases from J, the junction kept 4 bases outside the gene matches. CDR3 length: 15 residues. Here the CDR3 reads CASSLALAGPDTQYF. For the CDR3, the DNA is TGCGCCAGCAGCTTGGCATTAGCGGGACCAGATACGCAGTATTTT.

This clonotype appeared many times. J is TRBJ2-7 and V is TRBV6-1; 9 positions agree with TRBD1. Germline CDR1 and CDR2: MNHNS and SASEGT. The CDR3 is made up of 14 amino acids. J gave up 4 bases and V 7 bases, and 8 bases lay outside the gene matches. This chain's CDR3 is CASNPEGQGYEQYF. CDR3 nucleotides: TGTGCCAGCAACCCAGAGGGACAGGGTTACGAGCAGTACTTC.

The chain uses TRBV11-2 and TRBJ1-1; D gene unclear. V was pared by 4 bases and J by 4 bases, with 10 bases between. The CDR3 is 13 amino acids. Germline V gene data show CDR1 as SGHAT and CDR2 as FQNNGV. CDR3 region: CASSWSAGTEAFF. The DNA for the CDR3 is TGTGCCAGCAGCTGGTCGGCGGGCACTGAAGCTTTCTTT. The full variable domain, its missing parts supplied by reference TRBV11-2 and TRBJ1-1, is EAGVAQSPRYKIIEKRQSVAFWCNPISGHATLYWYQQILGQGPKLLIQFQNNGVVDDSQLPKDRFSAERLKGVDSTLKIQPAKLEDSAVYLCASSWSAGTEAFFGQGTRLTVV.